The clone carrying this T cell receptor beta chain came up many times. This record comes from a study of molecular identifiers for immune sequencing clone quantification. About the research overall: Sequencing covered four of five parts into which replicate RNA from about 20,000 or 100,000 naive CD8 cells was split.

Bulk libraries came from a prior protocol with listed TCR primers. TCRdb re-analysed the PCR reads in MiXCR, keeping a single row per CDR3 protein. The data contain 85,000 to 95,000 distinct CDR3 sequences, about 20% of them singletons. CDR3 length equals 16 residues. From germline, CDR1 is MGHRA and CDR2 YSYEKL. V was trimmed by 0 bases and J by 3 bases, leaving 15 bases between them. The sequenced sample consisted of naive CD8+ T cells from blood, with Jurkat cell RNA spiked in. Subset reported: FACS-sorted CD8+CD4-CCR7+CD45RA+ naive T cells. This sequence joins TRBV4-1 and TRBJ2-7; D is ambiguous. This sequence originates from a human donor in good health. Some libraries in this study had Jurkat cell RNA spiked in. CDR3 nucleotide sequence: TGCGCCAGCAGCCAAGATAACCCAGGTGGTATCTACGAGCAGTACTTC. It encodes CASSQDNPGGIYEQYF.